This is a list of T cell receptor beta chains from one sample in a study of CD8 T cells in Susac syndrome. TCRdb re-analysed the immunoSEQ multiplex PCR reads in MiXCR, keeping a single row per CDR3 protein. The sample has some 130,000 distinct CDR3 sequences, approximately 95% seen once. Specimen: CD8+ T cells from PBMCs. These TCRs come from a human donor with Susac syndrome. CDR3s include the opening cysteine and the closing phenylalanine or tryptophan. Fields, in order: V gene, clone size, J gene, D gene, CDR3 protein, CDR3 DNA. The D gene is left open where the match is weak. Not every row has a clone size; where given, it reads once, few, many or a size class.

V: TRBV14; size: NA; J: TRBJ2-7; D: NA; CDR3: CASSQDLWGGRTYEQYF; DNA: TGTGCCAGCAGCCAAGATCTTTGGGGCGGAAGGACCTACGAGCAGTACTTC
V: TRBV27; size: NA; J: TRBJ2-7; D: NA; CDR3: CASSFGSGEQYF; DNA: TGTGCCAGCAGTTTCGGGTCGGGGGAGCAGTACTTC
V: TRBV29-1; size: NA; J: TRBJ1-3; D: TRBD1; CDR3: CSVEEGQGRNTIYF; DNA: TGCAGCGTTGAAGAAGGACAGGGGAGAAACACCATATATTTT
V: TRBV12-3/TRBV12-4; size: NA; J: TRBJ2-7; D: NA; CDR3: CASSFAVPGAGKTYEQYF; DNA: TGTGCCAGCAGTTTCGCCGTCCCCGGCGCAGGGAAGACCTACGAGCAGTACTTC
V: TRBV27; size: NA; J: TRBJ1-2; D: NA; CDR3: CASSFRDNYGYTF; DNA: TGTGCCAGCAGTTTCCGGGACAACTATGGCTACACCTTC
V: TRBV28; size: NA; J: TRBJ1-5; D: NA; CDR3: CASPRVTQPQHF; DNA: TGTGCCAGCCCCAGGGTGACTCAGCCCCAGCATTTT
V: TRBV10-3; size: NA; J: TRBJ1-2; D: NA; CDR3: CAISEADWGYTF; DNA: TGTGCCATCAGTGAGGCCGACTGGGGCTACACCTTC
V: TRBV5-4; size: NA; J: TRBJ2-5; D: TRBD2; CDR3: CASSFALPRTSGETQYF; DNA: TGTGCCAGCAGCTTCGCACTACCTCGGACTAGCGGAGAGACCCAGTACTTC
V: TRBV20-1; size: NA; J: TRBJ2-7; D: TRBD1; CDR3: CSARLDRGQGYEQYF; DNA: TGCAGTGCTAGATTGGACAGGGGACAGGGCTACGAGCAGTACTTC
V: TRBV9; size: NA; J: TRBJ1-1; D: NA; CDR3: CASSVGDSGFDTEAFF; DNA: TGTGCCAGCAGCGTAGGTGATAGTGGGTTTGACACTGAAGCTTTCTTT
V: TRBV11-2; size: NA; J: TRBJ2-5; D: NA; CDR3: CASSLFHSDQETQYF; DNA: TGTGCCAGCAGCCTTTTCCACAGCGACCAAGAGACCCAGTACTTC
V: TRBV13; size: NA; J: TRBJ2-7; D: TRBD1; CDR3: CASSFGQAHEQYF; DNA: TGTGCCAGCAGCTTCGGACAGGCCCACGAGCAGTACTTC
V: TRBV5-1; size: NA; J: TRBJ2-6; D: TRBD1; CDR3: CASSFKGTGVSGANVLTF; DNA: TGCGCCAGCAGCTTCAAGGGGACAGGGGTCTCTGGGGCCAACGTCCTGACTTTC
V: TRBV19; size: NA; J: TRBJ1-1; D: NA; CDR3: CASSWGNTEAFF; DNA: TGTGCCAGTTCCTGGGGGAACACTGAAGCTTTCTTT
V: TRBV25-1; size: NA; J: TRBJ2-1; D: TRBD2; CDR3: CASSEYFTSGGNEQFF; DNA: TGTGCCAGCAGTGAATATTTCACTAGCGGGGGGAATGAGCAGTTCTTC
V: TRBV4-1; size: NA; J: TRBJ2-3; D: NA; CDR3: CASSLSYLVTGVGTDTQYF; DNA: TGCGCCAGCAGCCTGTCTTACCTCGTGACGGGAGTCGGCACAGATACGCAGTATTTT
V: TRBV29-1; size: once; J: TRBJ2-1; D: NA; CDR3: CSGHPLQSDNEQFF; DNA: TGCAGCGGTCACCCCTTACAAAGCGACAATGAGCAGTTCTTC
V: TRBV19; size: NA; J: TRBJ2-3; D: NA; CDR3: CASSIKQPGDTQYF; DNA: TGTGCCAGTAGTATAAAGCAGCCCGGCGATACGCAGTATTTT
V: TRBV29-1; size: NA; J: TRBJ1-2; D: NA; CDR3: CSVVRGNAGYTF; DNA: TGCAGCGTTGTGAGGGGAAATGCTGGCTACACCTTC
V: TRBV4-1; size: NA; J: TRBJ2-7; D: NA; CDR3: CASSADSMASYEQYF; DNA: TGCGCCAGCAGCGCTGACAGTATGGCGTCCTACGAGCAGTACTTC
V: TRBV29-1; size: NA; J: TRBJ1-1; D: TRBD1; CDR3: CSSGGSWNTEAFF; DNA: TGCAGCTCAGGGGGGAGTTGGAACACTGAAGCTTTCTTT
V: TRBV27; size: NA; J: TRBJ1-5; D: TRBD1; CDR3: CASRLGQGNQPQHF; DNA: TGTGCCAGCAGATTGGGACAGGGCAATCAGCCCCAGCATTTT
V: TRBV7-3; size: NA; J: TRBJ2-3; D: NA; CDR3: CASSLIPGAATDTQYF; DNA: TGTGCCAGCAGCTTAATCCCGGGAGCCGCCACAGATACGCAGTATTTT